This T cell receptor (beta chain) was sequenced in a study of blood T cells in healthy people across ages. Broader study findings: The unsorted PBMCs prevented any conclusive comparison of naive versus antigen-experienced cells. Estimates based on one million T cells were treated as lower bounds. Significant beta diversity loss was already apparent by age approximately 38, declining roughly linearly.

The CDR3 has 16 residues. Looked up from germline, CDR1 is MNHEY and CDR2 is SVGAGI. J gave up 6 bases and V 5 bases, and 8 bases lay outside the gene matches. As regards this clonotype: Its antigen is as yet unknown.

A second PCR, run for about 7 to 12 cycles, used a sample-barcoded 5' primer plus a J-beta primer mix. TCRdb redid the calling of the 5' RACE reads with MiXCR, one entry per CDR3 protein. The sample holds about 640,000 distinct CDR3 sequences, roughly 58% seen once. The V gene is TRBV6-5, the J gene TRBJ2-1; 12 bases match TRBD1. Sequencing was carried out using blood. The TCR was taken from a man aged 55-75 years in good health. The CDR3 nucleotides are TGTGCCAGCAGTCTCGCCGGGACAGGGGGCTTCAATGAGCAGTTCTTC. This sequence encodes CASSLAGTGGFNEQFF.